This T cell receptor (beta chain) was retrieved from a study of cytomegalovirus exposure and HLA in healthy donors. Findings of the study overall: Most TCR sequences were uncommon, yet certain public TCRs appeared in many donors. In vitro testing confirmed a few CMV-associated chains as specific for CMV antigens.

Clones were read by immunoSEQ multiplex PCR, and TCRdb kept only the in-frame ones, dropping some. The table records 200,000 or so clones, around nine tenths of them present only once. As to this clone: Its target is not known.

The germline gives CDR1 MDHEN, CDR2 SYDVKM. V was trimmed by 3 bases and J by 1 base, leaving 12 bases between them. The CDR3 covers 15 residues. The chain has TRBV28 and TRBJ1-1; D unclear. The sample taken for sequencing was PBMCs. The receptor's source is a woman under 30 in good health and CMV-seropositive. This CDR3 is CASSLADMWNTEAFF. In DNA, the CDR3 is TGTGCCAGCAGTTTGGCCGACATGTGGAACACTGAAGCTTTCTTT.